This TCR beta chain is from a study of CD8 T cells in Susac syndrome. Study-level findings and limits: As the study acknowledged, the number of individuals who were part of its TCR sequencing and HLA analysis was relatively small.

Of note for this clonotype: The antigen is not known.

An input of 0.5 to 1 ug of RNA was subjected to reverse transcription using random hexamers. Multiplex PCR with immunoSEQ amplified the TCR beta CDR3 across 54 Vbeta and 13 Jbeta. Using its own MiXCR run on the immunoSEQ multiplex PCR reads, TCRdb lists one record per CDR3 protein. This repertoire shows 70,000 to 100,000 distinct CDR3 sequences, 85% to 95% found once; its top ten account for over 0.25%. Germline V gene sequence: CDR1 MGHRA, CDR2 YSYEKL. Trimming removed 4 bases from V and 8 bases from J, with 12 bases in between. The CDR3 contains 13 residues. Sequenced input: CD8+ T cells from PBMCs. The J gene is TRBJ2-1, the V gene TRBV4-1, with D hard to call. The sequence was obtained from a human donor in good health. DNA for the CDR3: TGCGCCAGCAGCCCCACTTTGGGCGATGAGCAGTTCTTC. As protein: CASSPTLGDEQFF.